The entry below describes one T cell receptor beta chain. The antigen is not known. The sample comes from a study of cytomegalovirus exposure and HLA in healthy donors. Overall study: Assignment to the Caucasian-associated ancestry cluster applied to over 70% of the approximately 380 genotyped donors. Findings and caveats of the study: There were a few CMV-associated chains whose specificity for CMV antigens was confirmed in vitro. Per published accounts, TCR beta sequences correctly predicted the HLA-A and HLA-B alleles of most subjects. A reported reduction in N-insertions relative to the approximately 640-donor mean was seen in an Asian-associated ancestry cluster in a later analysis.

The germline V gene encodes CDR1 SEHNR and CDR2 FQNEAQ (reference sequence). The CDR3 spans 15 residues. The J segment lost 4 bases and the V segment lost 2 bases, leaving 2 bases of the junction unmatched. The PCR was carried out with 60 Vbeta primers and 13 Jbeta primers. Some clones are missing from TCRdb's copy, which holds only in-frame ones; the method was immunoSEQ multiplex PCR. In the table there are approximately 140,000 clones, about 85% of which are singletons. The sequenced sample was PBMCs. This receptor was identified in a human donor in good health. The V call is TRBV7-9, the J call TRBJ2-3; 11 positions match TRBD2. The CDR3: CASSLTSGGADTQYF. The CDR3 DNA is TGTGCCAGCAGCTTAACTAGCGGGGGTGCAGATACGCAGTATTTT.